The 16 T cell receptor beta chains presented below share a single source sample, sequenced in a study of shared clonotypes between healthy human individuals. The protocol was immunoSEQ multiplex PCR, while the TCRdb copy is restricted to in-frame clones and leaves out a portion. Among 1 million to 1.3 million clones listed, around 78% were seen once. Sample: memory CD4+ T cells from PBMCs. Subset meaning: CD45RA-negative fraction. The source is a man between 18 and 35 years old in good health. Some clones in this sample may be carry-over from other donors' samples.

This clone was seen only a few times. This CDR3 reads CASSLQPRREETQYF. In nucleotides, the CDR3 is TGCGCCAGCAGCTTGCAACCCCGGAGGGAAGAGACCCAGTACTTC. The chain recombines TRBV5-1 with TRBJ2-5, with D possibly TRBD2 on 6 matching bases. Germline V lookup: CDR1 SGHRS, CDR2 YFSETQ. Between the trimmed V and J ends, which lost 1 base and 3 bases, there was a span of 13 bases. This CDR3 has 15 residues.

V and J are TRBV5-5 and TRBJ2-7; D gene uncertain. Trimming removed 4 bases from V and 2 bases from J, with 19 bases in between. The length of the CDR3 is 16 residues. Germline CDR1 is SGHKS and CDR2 is YYEKEE (reference sequence). CDR3 sequence: CASSRQLERVAYEQYF. CDR3 DNA: TGTGCCAGCAGCCGGCAGCTCGAACGGGTGGCCTACGAGCAGTACTTC.

The CDR3 loop reads CASSLTGFQETQYF. CDR3 DNA: TGTGCCAGTAGTCTAACAGGATTCCAAGAGACCCAGTACTTC. The genes are TRBV19 and TRBJ2-5, with a weak D call TRBD1 (5 bases). CDR1 LNHDA and CDR2 SQIVND come from the germline V gene (reference sequence). The V end lost 5 bases, the J end lost 1 base, and 11 bases lay between the germline ends. The CDR3 loop spans 14 amino acids.

The rearrangement uses TRBV7-3 and TRBJ1-1; no reliable D call. Germline CDR1 is SGHTA and CDR2 is FQGTGA. V was shortened by 6 bases and J by 4 bases, with 18 bases between the two germline ends. There are 15 residues in the CDR3. The CDR3 DNA sequence: TGTGCCAGCAGTCCCTTAGGTAGGGAAGGCACTGAAGCTTTCTTT. Translated: CASSPLGREGTEAFF. The variable domain in full, completed from reference TRBV7-3 and TRBJ1-1, reads GAGVSQTPSNKVTEKGKYVELRCDPISGHTALYWYRQSLGQGPEFLIYFQGTGAADDSGLPNDRFFAVRPEGSVSTLKIQRTERGDSAVYLCASSPLGREGTEAFFGQGTRLTVV.

The rearrangement joins TRBV6-1 to TRBJ2-7, with 9 bases lining up with TRBD2. Trimming took 6 bases from V and 2 from J; bases not matched to a gene: 5. This CDR3 region has 14 residues. CDR1 is MNHNS, CDR2 SASEGT, per germline. This chain's CDR3 is CASSPSGETYEQYF. The CDR3 region has the DNA TGTGCCAGCAGCCCTAGCGGGGAAACCTACGAGCAGTACTTC.

Written as DNA, the CDR3 is TGTGCCATCAGCACAGGGGGCAGGAGGAATGAGCAGTTCTTC. This sequence encodes CAISTGGRRNEQFF. The rearrangement joins TRBV10-3 to TRBJ2-1; 9 bases agree with TRBD1. The trim removed 6 bases at V and 7 bases at J, leaving 7 bases unmatched. CDR1 ENHRY and CDR2 SYGVKD come from the germline V gene. CDR3 length: 14 amino acids.

The chain couples TRBV19 to TRBJ2-1, with 9 nucleotides matching TRBD2. The germline CDR1 and CDR2 sequences are LNHDA and SQIVND (reference sequence). V shed 3 bases, J shed 0 bases, and the junction held 6 bases outside the gene matches. CDR3 size: 17 residues. This CDR3 is CASSIISGRTSYNEQFF. The DNA for the CDR3 is TGTGCCAGTAGTATCATTAGCGGGAGAACCTCCTACAATGAGCAGTTCTTC.

This clone was observed once. This chain connects TRBV28 to TRBJ2-1; TRBD2 matches 12 bases. Trimming cost V 4 bases and J 10 bases; bases outside gene matches: 8. This CDR3 spans 15 amino acids. The germline CDR1 and CDR2 sequences are MDHEN and SYDVKM. CDR3 in DNA: TGTGCCAGCAGTTCCCTCCCCGGACTAGCGGGAGAGCAGTTCTTC. The encoded protein is CASSSLPGLAGEQFF.

This clone has just a few counts. The chain links TRBV7-2 to TRBJ2-3; TRBD2 agrees at 9 bases. Germline lookup yields CDR1 SGHTA and CDR2 FQGNSA. Unmatched junction bases numbered 5, after V lost 2 bases and J lost 2 bases. This CDR3 contains 16 residues. CDR3 sequence: CASSLLAGSLTDTQYF. The CDR3 DNA is TGTGCCAGCAGCTTACTAGCGGGGTCCCTCACAGATACGCAGTATTTT. The full variable domain, with the rest looked up from reference TRBV7-2 and TRBJ2-3, is GAGVSQSPSNKVTEKGKDVELRCDPISGHTALYWYRQSLGQGLEFLIYFQGNSAPDKSGLPSDRFSAERTGGSVSTLTIQRTQQEDSAVYLCASSLLAGSLTDTQYFGPGTRLTVL.

This clone was seen at least ten times. The sample contains more than one DNA sequence encoding this CDR3. The chain recombines TRBV14 with TRBJ1-1; TRBD1 matches 7 bases. Trimming cost V 3 bases and J 4 bases; bases outside gene matches: 2. The CDR3 runs 13 residues. Germline V gene sequence: CDR1 SGHDN, CDR2 FVKESK. DNA of the CDR3: TGTGCCAGCAGCCATTCAGGGGGCACTGAAGCTTTCTTT. Translated, it gives CASSHSGGTEAFF.

This clone occurred a few times. As DNA, the CDR3 is TGTGCCAGAGGAAGCGGGAGAGGGATAAGAAACATTCAGTACTTC. Amino acids: CARGSGRGIRNIQYF. The J gene is TRBJ2-4, the V gene TRBV19, with 8 nucleotides matching TRBD2. The germline V gene has CDR1 LNHDA and CDR2 SQIVND (reference sequence). The CDR3 is 15 residues long. V lost 9 bases to trimming and J lost 6 bases; unmatched junction nucleotides: 13.

V and J are TRBV5-6 and TRBJ1-4; D is unresolved. The V and J ends lost 1 base and 5 bases respectively, with 6 bases between them. The CDR3 contains 13 residues. Germline values: CDR1 SGHDT, CDR2 YYEEEE. The CDR3 bases are TGTGCCAGCAGCTTGAAGCGAAATGAAAAACTGTTTTTT. Amino acid sequence: CASSLKRNEKLFF.

This clone was observed once. CDR3 residues: CASSRVPGGNEKLFF. The CDR3 bases are TGTGCCAGTAGCCGCGTGCCAGGTGGTAATGAAAAACTGTTTTTT. The rearrangement links TRBV19 to TRBJ1-4; D not certain. This CDR3 has 15 amino acids. Trimming pared 6 bases from V and 4 bases from J, leaving 15 bases between. CDR1 LNHDA and CDR2 SQIVND come from the germline V gene (reference sequence).

Comment on this clone: At one end the junction does not follow the germline gene, possibly because of a read error. This rearrangement joins TRBV4-2 to TRBJ1-1; D uncertain. The CDR3 extends over 12 amino acids. Germline CDR1 reads LGHNA; CDR2 reads YNFKEQ. The CDR3 DNA sequence: TGTGCCAGCAGCGAAGGGCCATATGAAGCTTTATTT. Its translation is CASSEGPYEALF.

The rearrangement uses TRBV19 and TRBJ2-5; D is possibly TRBD2 (5 bases). This CDR3 is built from 15 residues. Trimming cost V 5 bases and J 5 bases, with 18 bases left between them. Germline V gives CDR1 LNHDA, CDR2 SQIVND (reference sequence). The CDR3 DNA reads TGTGCCAGTAGTGACTCCAGGAGGAACGGGGAGACCCAGTACTTC. Its protein is CASSDSRRNGETQYF.

The genes are TRBV30 and TRBJ2-6; possibly TRBD1 or TRBD2 for D (5 bases each). This CDR3 spans 15 amino acids. V was clipped by 2 bases and J by 0 bases, with 8 bases between them. CDR1 is GTSNPN, CDR2 SVGIG, per germline (reference sequence). CDR3: CAWSPGTSGANVLTF. The CDR3 DNA reads TGTGCCTGGAGTCCCGGGACCTCTGGGGCCAACGTCCTGACTTTC.